The 2 T cell receptor beta chains given below trace back to one sample, sequenced in a study of CD8+ T cells in alopecia areata. CD4+ lymphocytes from four to six patients underwent sorting into CD25+CD127- populations. Extracted RNA was reverse transcribed, and the resulting cDNA served as sequencing template. Sequencing used immunoSEQ multiplex PCR; TCRdb keeps in-frame clones, though not all of them. In the table there are 37,000 or so clones, around half of which are singletons. Sequencing used CD4+ Tregs sorted from blood. These receptor sequences come from a human donor with alopecia areata.

This clone was observed a single time. The chain is built from TRBV27 and TRBJ2-2; 8 bases agree with TRBD2. Per germline, CDR1 MNHEY and CDR2 SMNVEV (reference sequence). The trim removed 3 bases at V and 4 bases at J, leaving 7 bases unmatched. CDR3 length: 16 residues. CDR3 sequence: CASSFLAGRFTGELFF. CDR3 bases: TGTGCCAGCAGTTTTTTAGCGGGGCGTTTCACCGGGGAGCTGTTTTTT.

The V and J genes are TRBV2 and TRBJ2-7; no clear D. Germline lookup yields CDR1 SNHLY and CDR2 FYNNEI. The germline V and J ends were trimmed by 8 bases and 12 bases, with 20 bases remaining between them. The CDR3 spans 12 residues. CDR3 sequence (DNA): TGTGCCAGCCGCGAAGACCTCCCCCCGGGGTACTTC. It is translated as CASREDLPPGYF.